This paragraph reports one TCR beta chain. The antigen is undetermined. This specimen comes from a study of siplizumab effects on memory and regulatory T cells. Germline assignment: CDR1 LNHDA and CDR2 SQIVND (reference sequence). The V gene lost 6 bases and the J gene lost 6 bases, with 16 bases spanning the gap. The CDR3 is 14 residues long. General study findings and limits: Suppressive activity of Tregs proliferating in siplizumab cultures remained unconfirmed. The alloresponse seemed to draw substantially on naive T cells, which appeared more diverse than memory cells. Controls showed an average of approximately 28% Treg-derived mappable alloreactive CD4+ clones, while siplizumab showed roughly 70%. Tracing alloreactive clones into unstimulated subsets worked for only a minor fraction of them.

Assay used: immunoSEQ multiplex PCR; TCRdb lists only in-frame clones, some missing. The table lists about 100,000 clones, more than 90% of them singletons. The sample consisted of CD4+ T cells sorted from blood. The V call is TRBV19, the J call TRBJ2-3; either TRBD1 or TRBD2 may supply D (6 bases each). This clonotype originated in a human donor in good health. Some clones in this sample may be carry-over from other donors' samples. The CDR3 region is CASRLGGPADTQYF. CDR3 sequence (DNA): TGTGCCAGTAGACTGGGGGGCCCCGCGGATACGCAGTATTTT.